Below, 27 T cell receptor beta chains from the same sample are listed, as sequenced in a study of cytomegalovirus exposure and HLA in healthy donors. PCR used 60 Vbeta primers and 13 Jbeta primers. Here immunoSEQ multiplex PCR was the method, and the copy in TCRdb shows in-frame clones only, minus some. The sample contains 200,000 to 300,000 clones, about 83% of which appear only once. The sample taken for sequencing was PBMCs. These receptors were collected from a middle-aged woman in good health and CMV-seropositive.

This clone was detected once. This chain uses TRBV10-2 with TRBJ2-7, with 12 bases aligning to TRBD2. J was trimmed by 7 bases and V by 3 bases; bases with no gene match: 13. Germline CDR1 is WSHSY and CDR2 is SAAADI. The CDR3 length is 17 residues. CDR3: CASSDGLAGQHRREQYF. The CDR3 DNA sequence: TGCGCCAGCAGTGACGGACTAGCGGGGCAACATCGTAGGGAGCAGTACTTC.

The V gene is TRBV28, the J gene TRBJ2-7; D is unresolved. The CDR3 has 13 amino acids. Germline CDR1 MDHEN, CDR2 SYDVKM. The V end lost 3 bases, the J end lost 4 bases, and 10 bases lay between the germline ends. The CDR3 sequence is CASSFDPAYEQYF. The DNA of the CDR3 is TGTGCCAGCAGTTTCGATCCAGCGTACGAGCAGTACTTC.

As concerns this clone: This CDR3 is missing its conserved last phenylalanine or tryptophan, likely due to a read error. The chain couples TRBV7-9 to TRBJ2-7; 7 bases are a match to TRBD1. The V gene end was trimmed by 5 bases and the J gene end by 6 bases; junction bases not matched to a gene: 13. The CDR3 is 15 residues long. CDR1 is SEHNR, CDR2 FQNEAQ, per germline (reference sequence). The CDR3 coding sequence is TGTGCCAGCAGCGTGCTAACAGGGGCCTCAGGCGAGCAGTACCTC. Translated: CASSVLTGASGEQYL.

The chain is built from TRBV18 and TRBJ2-3, with TRBD2 matching over 9 bases. The CDR3 spans 14 residues. CDR1 and CDR2 from the germline V gene are KGHSH and LQKENI. J lost 0 bases, V lost 10 bases, and 5 bases had no gene match. CDR3: CATRAGGSTDTQYF. DNA of the CDR3: TGTGCCACCCGAGCGGGAGGAAGCACAGATACGCAGTATTTT.

The rearrangement uses TRBV28 and TRBJ1-4; a weak D match, TRBD1 (5 bases). The CDR3 has 13 amino acids. The germline V gene has CDR1 MDHEN and CDR2 SYDVKM. V lost 4 bases and J lost 10, with 13 bases in between. CDR3 nucleotides: TGTGCCAGCAGTTCTTCAGAGCAGGGAAAACTGTTTTTT. Translation gives CASSSSEQGKLFF.

The chain uses TRBV30 and TRBJ1-3; maybe TRBD1 (5 bases). In germline, CDR1 is GTSNPN, CDR2 SVGIG (reference sequence). This CDR3 is built from 14 residues. The V and J ends lost 0 bases and 4 bases respectively, with 10 bases between them. Here the CDR3 reads CAWSVDPGGNTIYF. For the CDR3, the DNA is TGTGCCTGGAGTGTAGACCCAGGGGGAAACACCATATATTTT.

The chain joins TRBV27 to TRBJ2-3, with no clear D. The CDR3 runs 13 residues. Trimming took off 5 bases at V and 6 bases at J, with 12 bases between the two ends. Germline V gene lookup returns CDR1 MNHEY and CDR2 SMNVEV (reference sequence). For the CDR3, the DNA is TGTGCCAGCAGTCCCGACTCTGGGGATACGCAGTATTTT. It translates to CASSPDSGDTQYF.

The genes are TRBV5-4 and TRBJ2-3, with 7 bases matching TRBD1. The CDR3 length is 15 residues. Germline values: CDR1 SGHNT, CDR2 YYREEE (reference sequence). V shed 3 bases and J 6 bases; nucleotides not matched to a gene: 10. The DNA of the CDR3 is TGTGCCAGCAGCTCAGGGGGAGCGCGGACTGATACGCAGTATTTT. Protein product: CASSSGGARTDTQYF.

In its sample, this clone was seen a few times. The gene calls are TRBV5-1 and TRBJ2-7; the match to TRBD2 covers 7 bases. Germline V gene data show CDR1 as SGHRS and CDR2 as YFSETQ. The CDR3 runs 13 residues. The V and J ends lost 4 bases and 0 bases, in that order; junction bases with no gene match: 1. In nucleotides, the CDR3 is TGCGCCAGCAGCCGGGACTACTCCTACGAGCAGTACTTC. It yields the protein CASSRDYSYEQYF.

The chain is built from TRBV28 and TRBJ1-1; 8 bases fit TRBD1. Germline V gene data show CDR1 as MDHEN and CDR2 as SYDVKM. V trimming: 7 bases; J trimming: 0 bases; junction bases outside the gene matches: 4. The CDR3 has 14 amino acids. The CDR3 DNA reads TGTGCCAGCAATAGACAGGGGTTGAACACTGAAGCTTTCTTT. It codes for CASNRQGLNTEAFF.

V and J are TRBV7-3 and TRBJ1-1, with 7 bases identical to TRBD1. CDR1 is SGHTA and CDR2 is FQGTGA in the germline V gene. Unmatched junction bases numbered 2, after V lost 2 bases and J lost 2 bases. This CDR3 is built from 14 residues. CDR3: CASSLEGANTEAFF. The CDR3 DNA sequence: TGTGCCAGCAGCTTAGAGGGGGCCAACACTGAAGCTTTCTTT. The full variable domain, with the rest looked up from reference TRBV7-3 and TRBJ1-1, is GAGVSQTPSNKVTEKGKYVELRCDPISGHTALYWYRQSLGQGPEFLIYFQGTGAADDSGLPNDRFFAVRPEGSVSTLKIQRTERGDSAVYLCASSLEGANTEAFFGQGTRLTVV.

The V gene is TRBV12-5, the J gene TRBJ2-1, with 7 bases aligning to TRBD2. In germline, CDR1 is LGHNT, CDR2 FRNRAP. This CDR3 has 16 residues. V was clipped by 5 bases and J by 0 bases; unmatched bases: 7. The CDR3 loop reads CASGPLRGSSYNEQFF. CDR3 nucleotides: TGTGCTAGTGGTCCCCTGCGGGGGAGCTCCTACAATGAGCAGTTCTTC.

The chain joins TRBV5-1 to TRBJ2-3, with D tentatively TRBD2 (6 bases). In germline, CDR1 is SGHRS, CDR2 YFSETQ. This CDR3 spans 14 amino acids. With 0 bases removed from V and 7 bases from J, the gap between germline ends came to 12 bases. The CDR3: CASSLDRGRNTQYF. CDR3 sequence (DNA): TGCGCCAGCAGCTTGGACCGGGGGAGAAATACGCAGTATTTT.

The chain combines TRBV18 with TRBJ1-1, with 9 bases lining up with TRBD1. CDR3 size: 16 residues. V gave up 4 bases and J gave up 4 bases; unmatched junction bases: 10. Looked up from germline, CDR1 is KGHSH and CDR2 is LQKENI. The CDR3 reads CASSLLDRGVGTEAFF. The CDR3, as DNA: TGTGCCAGCTCACTCCTCGACAGGGGGGTCGGCACTGAAGCTTTCTTT.

The chain has TRBV6-1 and TRBJ1-1; D not resolved. Germline CDR1 MNHNS, CDR2 SASEGT. This CDR3 region has 14 residues. Trimming removed 6 bases at V and 1 base at J, with 12 bases between. CDR3 in DNA: TGTGCCAGCAGGGAATCAGACACGAACACTGAAGCTTTCTTT. Translating gives CASRESDTNTEAFF.

V gene TRBV7-6 combines with J gene TRBJ1-3; no reliable D call. The V end was cut by 1 base, the J end by 2 bases, with 15 bases between. Per the germline V gene, CDR1 is SGHVS and CDR2 is FNYEAQ. The CDR3 extends over 17 amino acids. In DNA, the CDR3 is TGTGCCAGCAGCTTAGAGAGTGCCCGAATGGCTGGAAACACCATATATTTT. Amino acids: CASSLESARMAGNTIYF.

As to this clone: The DNA is omitted, as the CDR3 cannot be located on it reliably, and the CDR3 follows TCRdb's listing. This sequence joins TRBV7-9 and TRBJ2-7; the table's TRBD1 call for D was not verified on the DNA. Termini included, the CDR3 measures 14 amino acids. Germline CDR1 reads SEHNR; CDR2 reads FQNEAQ (reference sequence). CDR3 sequence reads: CASSFGQGASLRYF.

Worth noting for this clone: Other DNA variants within this sample encode the same CDR3. The V call is TRBV7-3, the J call TRBJ2-3; no clear D gene. The CDR3 length is 13 residues. With 5 bases removed from V and 5 bases from J, the gap between germline ends came to 11 bases. The germline V gene has CDR1 SGHTA and CDR2 FQGTGA. The CDR3 reads CASSPRPGDTQYF. CDR3 DNA: TGTGCCAGCAGCCCCCGCCCGGGAGATACGCAGTATTTT.

A single count supports this clone. Other nucleotide sequences from this sample produce the same CDR3. This sequence joins TRBV21-1 and TRBJ1-2. TRBV21-1 constitutes a pseudogene. CDR3 length: 15 amino acids. The CDR3 loop reads CASSKASAGPYGYTF. The DNA for the CDR3 is TGTGCCAGCAGCAAAGCAAGTGCGGGGCCCTATGGCTACACCTTC.

The chain carries TRBV5-1 and TRBJ2-7, with D unclear. CDR3 length: 14 amino acids. V lost 0 bases and J 9 bases, leaving 16 bases between the germline ends. CDR1 and CDR2 from the germline V gene are SGHRS and YFSETQ. CDR3 sequence: CASSLGQAHEGQYF. In nucleotides, the CDR3 is TGCGCCAGCAGCTTGGGGCAGGCCCACGAAGGGCAGTACTTC.

This chain connects TRBV2 to TRBJ2-1, with 13 bases lining up with TRBD2. V lost 4 bases to trimming and J lost 3 bases; unmatched junction nucleotides: 6. The CDR3 has 17 residues. Germline V gives CDR1 SNHLY, CDR2 FYNNEI. The CDR3 spells CASSGTSGSIGYNEQFF. The DNA of the CDR3 is TGTGCCAGCAGTGGGACTAGCGGGAGTATAGGCTACAATGAGCAGTTCTTC.

V usage is TRBV10-3 and J usage is TRBJ1-5; D is unclear. CDR1 is ENHRY, CDR2 SYGVKD, per germline. CDR3 length: 12 amino acids. Trimming stripped 0 bases from V and 16 bases from J, with 13 bases between. The CDR3 bases are TGTGCCATCAGTGAGTCAACGGGTCCGGCTCATTTT. As protein: CAISESTGPAHF.

The V call is TRBV2, the J call TRBJ1-5; D is possibly TRBD1 (5 bases). This CDR3 contains 14 residues. Germline assignment: CDR1 SNHLY and CDR2 FYNNEI. V shed 6 bases and J shed 5 bases, with 14 bases lying between them. DNA for the CDR3: TGTGCCAGCAGGTCACAGGTTTGGGATCAGCCCCAGCATTTT. This gives the protein CASRSQVWDQPQHF.

V usage is TRBV7-2 and J usage is TRBJ1-1; D is uncertain. The CDR3 has 11 residues. The germline V gene encodes CDR1 SGHTA and CDR2 FQGNSA. The V gene lost 1 base and the J gene lost 7 bases, with 4 bases spanning the gap. The chain's CDR3 is CASSLVREAFF. The DNA of the CDR3 is TGTGCCAGCAGCTTAGTCCGTGAAGCTTTCTTT.

The chain couples TRBV9 to TRBJ2-1; tentatively, D is TRBD2 (5 bases). Trimming pared 4 bases from V and 3 bases from J, leaving 17 bases between. The CDR3 sequence is 16 residues long. Germline-derived CDR1 and CDR2 are SGDLS and YYNGEE. CDR3 nucleotide sequence: TGTGCCAGCAGCACACGCTGGGGAGACGACTACAATGAGCAGTTCTTC. Protein product: CASSTRWGDDYNEQFF.

The chain uses TRBV5-1 and TRBJ1-2; 9 positions agree with TRBD1. The CDR3 covers 13 residues. With V trimmed by 6 bases and J by 1 base, 1 base remained unmatched. The germline gives CDR1 SGHRS, CDR2 YFSETQ. The CDR3 region is CASTTGGNYGYTF. CDR3 DNA: TGCGCCAGCACGACAGGGGGTAACTATGGCTACACCTTC.

This chain joins TRBV4-1 and TRBJ2-3; TRBD1 aligns across 7 bases. The CDR3 length is 17 residues. Germline V lookup: CDR1 MGHRA, CDR2 YSYEKL. Germline trimming cut 2 bases from V and 0 bases from J; bases unmatched to any gene: 8. The CDR3, as DNA: TGCGCCAGCAGCCAACAAAGGGACAGCTCAAGCACAGATACGCAGTATTTT. Its translation: CASSQQRDSSSTDTQYF.